The 9 T cell receptor beta chains given below trace back to one sample, sequenced in a study of T cell responses to AZD1222 COVID-19 vaccine. Profiling relied on immunoSEQ multiplex PCR, and the TCRdb table lists in-frame clones only, not all of them. The sample shows about 120,000 clones, roughly 87% of them seen only once. The material was peripheral blood, obtained on day 0 of AZD1222 vaccination. These receptors all come from an adult in good health.

CDR3 nucleotides: TGTGCCAGCAGCTTAGGGTTGAATGGTGGGGCTAATGAAAAACTGTTTTTT. It yields the protein CASSLGLNGGANEKLFF. The chain recombines TRBV7-9 with TRBJ1-4; no clear D. V lost 1 base and J lost 3, with 15 bases in between. Per the germline V gene, CDR1 is SEHNR and CDR2 is FQNEAQ (reference sequence). The length of the CDR3 is 17 residues.

The J gene is TRBJ2-7, the V gene TRBV5-1; perhaps TRBD1 as D (7 bases). V was clipped by 4 bases and J by 5 bases, with 22 bases between them. Germline V gives CDR1 SGHRS, CDR2 YFSETQ. The CDR3 is made up of 16 amino acids. In DNA, the CDR3 is TGCGCCAGCAGCGGGGGTGTCGGCGGGACAGAAGACGAGCAGTACTTC. It specifies CASSGGVGGTEDEQYF. The variable domain in full, completed from reference TRBV5-1 and TRBJ2-7, reads KAGVTQTPRYLIKTRGQQVTLSCSPISGHRSVSWYQQTPGQGLQFLFEYFSETQRNKGNFPGRFSGRQFSNSRSEMNVSTLELGDSALYLCASSGGVGGTEDEQYFGPGTRLTVT.

The J gene is TRBJ1-6, the V gene TRBV21-1; the DNA was not used to check the table's D call, TRBD1. TRBV21-1 is termed a pseudogene. The length of the CDR3 is 18 residues. In DNA form, the CDR3 reads TGTGCCACCACTCGACAGGGTGCCCTTAGGTCCTATAATTCACCCCTCCACTTT. Its translation: CATTRQGALRSYNSPLHF.

The sample holds one count of this clone. The genes are TRBV28 and TRBJ2-7; tentative D call: TRBD2 (5 bases). V was trimmed by 6 bases and J by 2 bases, leaving 20 bases between them. Germline lookup yields CDR1 MDHEN and CDR2 SYDVKM. This CDR3 is 16 amino acids long. Written as DNA, the CDR3 is TGTGCCAGCAGAACCTCCGGGATAAGGGTTCCCTACGAGCAGTACTTC. Translation: CASRTSGIRVPYEQYF.

The gene calls are TRBV7-3 and TRBJ1-2; D ambiguous. This CDR3 region has 11 residues. Germline-derived CDR1 and CDR2 are SGHTA and FQGTGA. V lost 11 bases and J 5 bases, leaving 12 bases between the germline ends. The CDR3 DNA reads TGTGCCCGAGGACGGCCTTATGGCTACACCTTC. Amino acids: CARGRPYGYTF.

This chain connects TRBV7-2 to TRBJ2-7, with 8 bases that match TRBD1. CDR1 is SGHTA and CDR2 is FQGNSA in the germline V gene. This CDR3 region has 16 residues. With V trimmed by 1 base and J by 4 bases, 9 bases remained unmatched. The CDR3 here is CASSLVQGQVGYEQYF. DNA of the CDR3: TGTGCCAGCAGCTTAGTTCAGGGACAGGTAGGGTACGAGCAGTACTTC.

The rearrangement joins TRBV5-1 to TRBJ1-2, with 9 bases aligning to TRBD1. Unmatched junction bases numbered 4, after V lost 2 bases and J lost 5 bases. The CDR3 sequence is 14 residues long. Germline loops: CDR1 SGHRS, CDR2 YFSETQ. CDR3 amino acids: CASSFEQGAYGYTF. The CDR3 nucleotides are TGCGCCAGCAGCTTTGAACAGGGGGCGTATGGCTACACCTTC.

The chain combines TRBV2 with TRBJ2-7; D remains ambiguous. V was trimmed by 2 bases and J by 0 bases, leaving 14 bases between them. Germline CDR1 and CDR2: SNHLY and FYNNEI. This CDR3 comprises 16 residues. CDR3 amino acids: CASSETVGRPSYEQYF. The CDR3 region has the DNA TGTGCCAGCAGTGAAACGGTGGGCAGGCCCTCCTACGAGCAGTACTTC.

The chain couples TRBV5-4 to TRBJ1-1, with 12 nucleotides matching TRBD1. With 4 bases clipped from V and 4 bases from J, the junction kept 5 bases outside the gene matches. This CDR3 has 15 residues. In germline, CDR1 is SGHNT, CDR2 YYREEE (reference sequence). The CDR3 bases are TGTGCCAGCAGCCTCGGGACAGGGGGCATCACTGAAGCTTTCTTT. Amino acids: CASSLGTGGITEAFF.